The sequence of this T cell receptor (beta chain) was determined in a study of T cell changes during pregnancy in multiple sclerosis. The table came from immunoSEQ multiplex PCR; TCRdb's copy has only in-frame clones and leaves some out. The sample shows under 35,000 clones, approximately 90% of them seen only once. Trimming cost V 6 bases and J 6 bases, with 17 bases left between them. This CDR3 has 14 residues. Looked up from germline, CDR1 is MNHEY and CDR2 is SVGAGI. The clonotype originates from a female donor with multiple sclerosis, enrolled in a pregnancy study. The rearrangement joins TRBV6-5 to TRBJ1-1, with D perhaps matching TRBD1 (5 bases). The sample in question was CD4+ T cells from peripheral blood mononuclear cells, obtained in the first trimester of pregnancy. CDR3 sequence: CASRVTPGHPEAFF. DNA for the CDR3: TGTGCCAGCAGAGTCACCCCCGGACATCCTGAAGCTTTCTTT.